This T cell receptor (beta chain) emerged from a study of blood T cell repertoires in COVID-19. Study context: Sample material is recorded as cDNA or gDNA derived from T cells, B-cell-depleted T cells, or PBMCs.

The CDR3 totals 15 residues. Germline V gene data show CDR1 as ENHRY and CDR2 as SYGVKD. The V gene lost 10 bases and the J gene lost 5 bases, with 20 bases spanning the gap. Here immunoSEQ multiplex PCR was the method, and the copy in TCRdb shows in-frame clones only, minus some. The sample lists about 70,000 clones; 75% to 90% were seen once. Sequenced: peripheral blood. The chain is built from TRBV10-3 and TRBJ2-2; D is unclear. This TCR derives from a human donor in a cohort sampled during active COVID-19. The CDR3 loop is CATGSLERSTGELFF. CDR3 nucleotide sequence: TGTGCCACGGGTAGTTTGGAAAGATCAACCGGGGAGCTGTTTTTT.